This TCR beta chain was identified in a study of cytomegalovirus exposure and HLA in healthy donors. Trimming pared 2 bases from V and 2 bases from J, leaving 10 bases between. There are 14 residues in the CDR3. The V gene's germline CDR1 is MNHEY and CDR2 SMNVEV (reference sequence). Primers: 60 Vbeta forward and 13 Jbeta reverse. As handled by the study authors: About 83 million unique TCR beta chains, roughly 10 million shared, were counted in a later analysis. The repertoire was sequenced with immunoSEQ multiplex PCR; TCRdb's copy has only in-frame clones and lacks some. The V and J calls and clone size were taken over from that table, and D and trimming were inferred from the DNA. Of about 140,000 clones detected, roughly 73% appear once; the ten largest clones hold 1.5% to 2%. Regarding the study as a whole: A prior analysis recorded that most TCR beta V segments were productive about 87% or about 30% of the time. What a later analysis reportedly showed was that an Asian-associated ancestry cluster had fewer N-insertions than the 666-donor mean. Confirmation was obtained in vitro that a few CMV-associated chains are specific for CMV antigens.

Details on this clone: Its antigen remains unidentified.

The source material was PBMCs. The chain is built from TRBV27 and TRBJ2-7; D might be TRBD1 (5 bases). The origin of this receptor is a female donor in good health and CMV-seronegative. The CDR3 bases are TGTGCCAGCAGTTTAAAACAGGTCGCCTACGAGCAGTACTTC. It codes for CASSLKQVAYEQYF.